What follows is one TCR beta chain and its context. Its antigen is not identified. The V and J ends lost 1 base and 6 bases respectively, with 9 bases between them. CDR1 and CDR2 (germline): SGHDN, FVKESK. The CDR3 consists of 13 residues. With iRepertoire HTBI primers and Arm-PCR of CDR3 regions, TCR beta libraries were built. TCRdb itself ran the multiplex PCR reads through MiXCR, one entry per CDR3 protein. The sample lists about 290,000 distinct CDR3 sequences, approximately 20% occurring once. This specimen belongs to a study of regulatory T cells in long-lasting Graves disease. Study findings and constraints: Persistent cases of Graves' showed reduced TCR diversity relative to newly diagnosed patients.

Time point specified: persistent/refractory GD, antithyroid drugs over 5 years with positive TRAb. Following extraction of RNA from PBMCs, that RNA was used to make the TCR library. V is TRBV14 and J is TRBJ1-1, with a weak D call TRBD1 (5 bases). This receptor was identified in a female donor with Graves disease. Sequences were derived from peripheral blood mononuclear cells (PBMCs), sampled when the disease was refractory, from a patient treated with antithyroid drugs. Here the CDR3 reads CASSQVRGAEAFF. CDR3 nucleotide sequence: TGTGCCAGCAGCCAAGTTAGGGGCGCTGAAGCTTTCTTT. The full variable domain, in which reference TRBV14 and TRBJ1-1 provide the parts outside the CDR3, is EAGVTQFPSHSVIEKGQTVTLRCDPISGHDNLYWYRRVMGKEIKFLLHFVKESKQDESGMPNNRFLAERTGGTYSTLKVQPAELEDSGVYFCASSQVRGAEAFFGQGTRLTVV.